One T cell receptor beta chain is described in this entry. Germline CDR1 reads MDHEN; CDR2 reads SYDVKM. V lost 2 bases, J lost 6 bases, and 3 bases stayed unmatched. This CDR3 comprises 16 residues. The data originate from a study of regulatory T cells in long-lasting Graves disease. The time point denotes: newly diagnosed GD, antithyroid drugs for less than 3 months. TCR sequences were obtained from RNA taken from PBMCs. Combining iRepertoire HTBI primers with Arm-PCR of CDR3 regions, the authors built TCR beta libraries. TCRdb passed the multiplex PCR reads through MiXCR, listing each CDR3 protein once. This sample has approximately 490,000 distinct CDR3 sequences, with around 15% found just once. The sample was also linked to a second study, of T cells in Graves' hyperthyroidism and ophthalmopathy.

This receptor was identified in a man aged 35 to 55 with Graves disease. The sequenced sample was peripheral blood mononuclear cells (PBMCs), obtained at new diagnosis, from a patient treated with antithyroid drugs. V is TRBV28 and J is TRBJ2-1, with TRBD2 matching 14 bases. CDR3 sequence: CASSLPGLAGANEQFF. The CDR3 nucleotides are TGTGCCAGCAGTTTACCGGGACTAGCGGGAGCCAATGAGCAGTTCTTC.